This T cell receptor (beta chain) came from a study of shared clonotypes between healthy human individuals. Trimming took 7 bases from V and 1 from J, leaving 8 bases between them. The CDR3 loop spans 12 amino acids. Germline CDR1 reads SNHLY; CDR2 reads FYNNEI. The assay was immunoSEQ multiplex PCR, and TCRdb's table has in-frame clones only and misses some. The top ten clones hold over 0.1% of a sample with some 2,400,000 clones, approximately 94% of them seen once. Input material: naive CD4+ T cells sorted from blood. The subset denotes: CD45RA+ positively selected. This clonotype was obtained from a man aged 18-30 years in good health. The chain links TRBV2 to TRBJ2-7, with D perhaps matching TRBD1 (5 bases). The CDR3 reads CASKGDSYEQYF. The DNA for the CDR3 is TGTGCCAGCAAAGGGGATTCCTACGAGCAGTACTTC.